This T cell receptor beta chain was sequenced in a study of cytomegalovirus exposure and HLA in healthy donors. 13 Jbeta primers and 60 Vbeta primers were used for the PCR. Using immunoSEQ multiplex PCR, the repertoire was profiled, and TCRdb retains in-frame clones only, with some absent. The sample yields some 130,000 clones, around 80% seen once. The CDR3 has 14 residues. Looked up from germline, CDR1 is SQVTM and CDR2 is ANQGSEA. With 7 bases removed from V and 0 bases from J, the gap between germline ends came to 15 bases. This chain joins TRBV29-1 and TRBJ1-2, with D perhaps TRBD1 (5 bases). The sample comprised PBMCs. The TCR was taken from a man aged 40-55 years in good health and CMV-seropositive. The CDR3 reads CSGTKLSSNYGYTF. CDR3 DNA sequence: TGCAGCGGGACAAAACTATCCTCTAACTATGGCTACACCTTC. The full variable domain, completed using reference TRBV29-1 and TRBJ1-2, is SAVISQKPSRDICQRGTSLTIQCQVDSQVTMMFWYRQQPGQSLTLIATANQGSEATYESGFVIDKFPISRPNLTFSTLTVSNMSPEDSSIYLCSGTKLSSNYGYTFGSGTRLTVV.